This is a list of T cell receptor beta chains from one sample in a study of blood T cell repertoires in COVID-19. Generated by immunoSEQ multiplex PCR, the TCRdb table keeps only in-frame clones and is missing some. Of fewer than 250,000 clones in the sample, about 87% are singletons; the top ten hold approximately 2.9%. The sequencing input was peripheral blood. These receptor sequences come from a man in his sixties with acute or convalescent COVID-19. Both conserved end residues are part of each CDR3. The D gene is left open where the match is weak. Some rows have no size entry. The others give once, few or many, or a class for an expanded clone.

DNA: TGTGCCAGCAGATCCGACCGGGCTAACTATGGCTACACCTTC
CDR3: CASRSDRANYGYTF
size: .
J: TRBJ1-2
length: 14
D: .
V: TRBV11-2

DNA: TGTGCCAGCAAACTACAGGGGGATTCACCCCTCCACTTT
CDR3: CASKLQGDSPLHF
size: few
J: TRBJ1-6
length: 13
D: TRBD1
V: TRBV2

DNA: TGTGCCAGCAGTTTGTCGAGAAATAATTCACCCCTCCACTTT
CDR3: CASSLSRNNSPLHF
size: .
J: TRBJ1-6
length: 14
D: .
V: TRBV28

DNA: TGCGCCAGCAGCCAAGACTGGGGGGCTAGCGGGGGCCTTATGTGGACCCAGTACTTC
CDR3: CASSQDWGASGGLMWTQYF
size: .
J: TRBJ2-5
length: 19
D: TRBD2
V: TRBV4-3

DNA: TGTGCCAGTAGTCCAGGACACCCCTACGAGCAGTACTTC
CDR3: CASSPGHPYEQYF
size: .
J: TRBJ2-7
length: 13
D: .
V: TRBV19

DNA: TGTGCCAGCTCACCGGACAGGGATCAGCCCCAGCATTTT
CDR3: CASSPDRDQPQHF
size: .
J: TRBJ1-5
length: 13
D: TRBD1
V: TRBV18

DNA: TGTGCCAGCAGTTTATTAACAGGGAATGGCTACACCTTC
CDR3: CASSLLTGNGYTF
size: .
J: TRBJ1-2
length: 13
D: .
V: TRBV28

DNA: TGTGCCATCAGTCGTAGCGGGGGCGTCAATGAGCAGTTCTTC
CDR3: CAISRSGGVNEQFF
size: .
J: TRBJ2-1
length: 14
D: TRBD2
V: TRBV10-3

DNA: TGTGCCAGCAGCCAAGAGGGAGGCTCTACAGGGGGCTTAGGTCGCACCGGGGAGCTGTTTTTT
CDR3: CASSQEGGSTGGLGRTGELFF
size: .
J: TRBJ2-2
length: 21
D: TRBD1
V: TRBV14

DNA: TGCGCCAGCAGCCCCGAAGGGCAGGGGATGAACACTGAAGCTTTCTTT
CDR3: CASSPEGQGMNTEAFF
size: .
J: TRBJ1-1
length: 16
D: .
V: TRBV5-1

DNA: TGTGCCAGCAGCTTAGACAGGGCAGATACGCAGTATTTT
CDR3: CASSLDRADTQYF
size: .
J: TRBJ2-3
length: 13
D: TRBD1
V: TRBV5-4

DNA: TGTGCCAGCAGCGTACAGGAGGGGCTAGAGTCACCCCTCCACTTT
CDR3: CASSVQEGLESPLHF
size: once
J: TRBJ1-6
length: 15
D: .
V: TRBV9

DNA: TGCGCCAGCAGTGAGGTCCGACAGGACCAGCAGACGCAGTACTTC
CDR3: CASSEVRQDQQTQYF
size: .
J: TRBJ2-7
length: 15
D: .
V: TRBV10-2

DNA: TGTGCCAGCAGCTTCCCTTTAGCGGGGGACTACAATGAGCAGTTCTTC
CDR3: CASSFPLAGDYNEQFF
size: .
J: TRBJ2-1
length: 16
D: TRBD2
V: TRBV7-9

DNA: TGTGCCAGCAGTTACTGGGAGGCAAGGAACACTGAAGCTTTCTTT
CDR3: CASSYWEARNTEAFF
size: .
J: TRBJ1-1
length: 15
D: .
V: TRBV6-5

DNA: TGTGCCACCAGTGCCCGCGGACAGGGCGGCAAAAACATTCAGTACTTC
CDR3: CATSARGQGGKNIQYF
size: .
J: TRBJ2-4
length: 16
D: TRBD1
V: TRBV24-1

DNA: TGTGCCAGCAGCTCCTCCACGACAGGGTTCTATGGCTACACCTTC
CDR3: CASSSSTTGFYGYTF
size: .
J: TRBJ1-2
length: 15
D: TRBD1
V: TRBV11-1